Below, 24 T cell receptor beta chains from the same sample are listed, as sequenced in a study of molecular identifiers for immune sequencing clone quantification. One entry per CDR3 protein results from TCRdb running MiXCR on the PCR reads. The sample holds under 350,000 distinct CDR3 sequences, roughly a quarter seen once. The source material was naive CD8+ T cells from blood, with Jurkat cell RNA spiked in. Subset of the sample: FACS-sorted CD8+CD4-CCR7+CD45RA+ naive T cells. The receptor set was obtained from a human donor in good health. Some libraries in this study had Jurkat cell RNA spiked in.

In the case of this clonotype: This may be a read error, as it is one base from a much larger clone. The rearrangement uses TRBV24-1 and TRBJ2-1; D not resolved. This CDR3 contains 13 residues. The germline V gene has CDR1 KGHDR and CDR2 SFDVKD. For the CDR3, the DNA is TGTGCCACCAGCGACGAAGCTTACAAAGAGCAGTTCTTC. Amino acid sequence: CATSDEAYKEQFF.

Comments on this clonotype: A read error may be the cause here, since a much bigger clone is one base away. The chain carries TRBV4-1 and TRBJ2-3; TRBD2 might be the D (6 bases). Germline-derived CDR1 and CDR2 are MGHRA and YSYEKL. The CDR3 spans 16 residues. In nucleotides, the CDR3 is TGCGCCAGCAGCTTAATAATGACTAGTCCCACAGATGCGCAGTATTTT. Protein product: CASSLIMTSPTDAQYF.

This clonotype was picked up many times. V is TRBV12-3 or TRBV12-4 and J is TRBJ1-5; D is unresolved. The CDR3 is 14 residues long. Trimming shortened V by 5 bases and J by 2 bases, and 10 bases separated the two germline ends. CDR3 residues: CASSDAGGNQPQHF. CDR3 coding DNA: TGTGCCAGCAGTGACGCTGGAGGCAATCAGCCCCAGCATTTT.

The gene calls are TRBV12-5 and TRBJ2-7, with no clear D. The CDR3 totals 13 residues. Germline values: CDR1 LGHNT, CDR2 FRNRAP. The ends were cut back, 1 base at V and 4 bases at J, with 8 bases in the middle. CDR3 sequence reads: CASGLGGLYEQYF. The CDR3 DNA is TGTGCTAGTGGTTTGGGGGGTTTATACGAGCAGTACTTC.

The sample holds a few counts of this clonotype. The chain recombines TRBV6-7 with TRBJ2-1, with TRBD2 identical over 7 bases. TRBV6-7 falls under the ORF class, with uncertain function. The trim removed 7 bases at V and 0 bases at J, leaving 12 bases unmatched. The CDR3 extends over 17 amino acids. This CDR3 is CASTLTERGLSYNEQFF. For the CDR3, the DNA is TGTGCCAGCACCCTAACGGAGCGGGGACTCTCCTACAATGAGCAGTTCTTC.

Ten or more counts support this clonotype. This chain joins TRBV29-1 and TRBJ1-1; D is uncertain. With 3 bases removed from V and 0 bases from J, the gap between germline ends came to 5 bases. The CDR3 loop spans 12 amino acids. Looked up from germline, CDR1 is SQVTM and CDR2 is ANQGSEA. The CDR3 sequence is CSVENMNTEAFF. CDR3 nucleotides: TGCAGCGTTGAGAACATGAACACTGAAGCTTTCTTT.

The chain couples TRBV4-2 to TRBJ2-3, with D perhaps TRBD1 (5 bases). V lost 8 bases, J lost 4 bases, and 19 bases lay in between. Germline loops: CDR1 LGHNA, CDR2 YNFKEQ. The CDR3 is 15 residues long. CDR3 protein: CASQSGLGVPDTQYF. The CDR3 DNA is TGTGCCAGCCAGTCGGGTCTAGGGGTCCCAGATACGCAGTATTTT.

This clonotype was seen more than once but under ten times. The rearrangement links TRBV11-2 to TRBJ2-1, with TRBD2 identical over 12 bases. This CDR3 is 13 amino acids long. Looked up from germline, CDR1 is SGHAT and CDR2 is FQNNGV. Germline trimming cut 5 bases from V and 9 bases from J; bases unmatched to any gene: 2. The DNA of the CDR3 is TGTGCCAGCAGCCGGACTAGCGGGACTGAGCAGTTCTTC. Translating gives CASSRTSGTEQFF.

Many counts were recorded for this clonotype. The chain has TRBV5-6 and TRBJ2-1; 10 nucleotides line up with TRBD1. This CDR3 comprises 15 residues. Trimming at V came to 5 bases and at J to 2 bases, leaving 4 bases not matched to a gene. From germline, CDR1 is SGHDT and CDR2 YYEEEE. The CDR3 loop is CASSLGTGAYNEQFF. The CDR3 DNA reads as TGTGCCAGCAGTTTAGGGACAGGGGCCTACAATGAGCAGTTCTTC. Drawing the rest from reference TRBV5-6 and TRBJ2-1, the complete variable domain is DAGVTQSPTHLIKTRGQQVTLRCSPKSGHDTVSWYQQALGQGPQFIFQYYEEEERQRGNFPDRFSGHQFPNYSSELNVNALLLGDSALYLCASSLGTGAYNEQFFGPGTRLTVL.

This clonotype was seen ten or more times. This chain connects TRBV9 to TRBJ1-4; D is uncertain. The CDR3 totals 14 residues. Trimming shortened V by 0 bases and J by 6 bases, and 9 bases separated the two germline ends. Germline V gene data show CDR1 as SGDLS and CDR2 as YYNGEE. CDR3 residues: CASSVGGGDEKLFF. CDR3 DNA: TGTGCCAGCAGCGTAGGGGGTGGCGATGAAAAACTGTTTTTT. Variable domain in full (rest from reference TRBV9 and TRBJ1-4): DSGVTQTPKHLITATGQRVTLRCSPRSGDLSVYWYQQSLDQGLQFLIQYYNGEERAKGNILERFSAQQFPDLHSELNLSSLELGDSALYFCASSVGGGDEKLFFGSGTQLSVL.

The sample holds many counts of this clonotype. V gene TRBV4-3 combines with J gene TRBJ2-3; D is perhaps TRBD1 (5 bases). CDR3 length: 16 residues. Germline V gene lookup returns CDR1 LGHNA and CDR2 YSLEER. Between the trimmed V and J ends, which lost 4 bases and 0 bases, there was a span of 14 bases. The CDR3 sequence is CASSPRQKASTDTQYF. The CDR3 nucleotides are TGCGCCAGCAGCCCCCGACAGAAAGCTAGCACAGATACGCAGTATTTT.

In this sample, this clonotype turned up a few times. The junction shows a germline mismatch at one end, possibly a read error. This rearrangement joins TRBV7-8 to TRBJ1-1, with a possible D match to TRBD1 (5 bases). Germline assignment: CDR1 SGHVS and CDR2 FQNEAQ. The CDR3 is 16 residues long. Here the CDR3 DNA reads TGTGCCAGCAGCTTACCAACAGGTACCATGAACACTGAAGCTCTCTTT. It translates to CASSLPTGTMNTEALF.

Only a few counts were recorded for this clonotype. The chain combines TRBV2 with TRBJ2-1; D gene ambiguous. The V and J ends lost 7 bases and 2 bases respectively, with 15 bases between them. The CDR3 consists of 15 residues. Germline V gene lookup returns CDR1 SNHLY and CDR2 FYNNEI. CDR3 in DNA: TGTGCCAGCATCGGCCCGGGCTCGCCCTACAATGAGCAGTTCTTC. As protein: CASIGPGSPYNEQFF.

This chain joins TRBV4-3 and TRBJ2-1; 7 nucleotides agree with TRBD2. V shed 8 bases, J shed 7 bases, and the junction held 5 bases outside the gene matches. The CDR3 spans 12 residues. Germline values: CDR1 LGHNA, CDR2 YSLEER. The CDR3 is CASRDYGNEQFF. The CDR3 DNA reads as TGCGCCAGCCGGGACTACGGGAATGAGCAGTTCTTC.

This clonotype was picked up many times. The chain joins TRBV28 to TRBJ1-5; perhaps TRBD1 as D (5 bases). V dropped 6 bases and J dropped 2 bases, with 11 bases sitting between them. This CDR3 region has 14 residues. CDR1 is MDHEN and CDR2 is SYDVKM in the germline V gene. CDR3 bases: TGTGCCAGCAGGTTTGGGGGGGGCAATCAGCCCCAGCATTTT. Protein sequence: CASRFGGGNQPQHF.

This clonotype was picked up a small number of times. This rearrangement joins TRBV6-6 to TRBJ2-1; D is unresolved. This CDR3 is built from 15 residues. Germline V gene sequence: CDR1 MNHNY, CDR2 SVGAGI (reference sequence). V dropped 3 bases and J dropped 4 bases, with 13 bases sitting between them. CDR3 bases: TGTGCCAGCAGTTATCTCGCCCCTTGGTACAATGAGCAGTTCTTC. This encodes CASSYLAPWYNEQFF.

The table lists this clonotype with many counts. The chain carries TRBV19 and TRBJ1-4, with no clear D. V gave up 8 bases and J gave up 7 bases, with 5 bases separating them. The CDR3 is 10 residues long. Germline lookup yields CDR1 LNHDA and CDR2 SQIVND (reference sequence). CDR3 sequence (DNA): TGTGCCAGTCTTGGTGAAAAACTGTTTTTT. This gives the protein CASLGEKLFF.

The chain employs TRBV20-1 and TRBJ2-7, with 14 bases lining up with TRBD2. Germline lookup yields CDR1 DFQATT and CDR2 SNEGSKA (reference sequence). The CDR3 length is 19 residues. V shed 4 bases and J 3 bases; nucleotides not matched to a gene: 17. CDR3 region: CSATTTGTSGRGDDYEQYF. The CDR3 nucleotides read TGCAGTGCTACAACAACCGGGACTAGCGGGAGAGGAGACGACTACGAGCAGTACTTC.

This clonotype is a singleton in its sample. This chain connects TRBV16 to TRBJ2-7; the match to TRBD1 covers 10 bases. Trimming took 2 bases from V and 4 from J; bases not matched to a gene: 8. CDR1 and CDR2 (germline): KGHSY, FQNENV. The CDR3 length is 16 residues. The CDR3 sequence: CASSQGPGQGNYEQYF. The CDR3 bases are TGTGCCAGCAGCCAAGGACCGGGACAGGGGAATTACGAGCAGTACTTC.

In this sample, this clonotype turned up a few times. The chain is built from TRBV28 and TRBJ2-5, with a possible D match to TRBD1 (6 bases). Germline V CDR1 and CDR2: MDHEN, SYDVKM. The length of the CDR3 is 15 residues. V lost 5 bases, J lost 2 bases, and 15 bases lay in between. CDR3 in amino acids: CASSAYRTDQETQYF. CDR3 coding DNA: TGTGCCAGCAGTGCTTACCGGACAGATCAAGAGACCCAGTACTTC.

This clonotype has at least ten counts. The chain joins TRBV20-1 to TRBJ2-2, with 10 bases that match TRBD2. There are 15 residues in the CDR3. The trim removed 7 bases at V and 4 bases at J, leaving 9 bases unmatched. Germline lookup yields CDR1 DFQATT and CDR2 SNEGSKA (reference sequence). The CDR3 spells CSVRKREGGTGELFF. CDR3 in DNA: TGCAGTGTTAGGAAGCGGGAGGGTGGCACCGGGGAGCTGTTTTTT.

The chain joins TRBV7-9 to TRBJ1-1, with D hard to call. The V and J ends lost 5 bases and 0 bases respectively, with 7 bases between them. This CDR3 has 13 residues. Per the germline V gene, CDR1 is SEHNR and CDR2 is FQNEAQ (reference sequence). The CDR3 loop reads CASSRTLNTEAFF. The CDR3 bases are TGTGCCAGCAGCCGTACACTGAACACTGAAGCTTTCTTT.

About this clonotype: As the CDR3 is not closed by the conserved phenylalanine or tryptophan, this likely results from a read error. The genes are TRBV4-3 and TRBJ2-2; 12 bases fit TRBD2. CDR1 and CDR2 (germline): LGHNA, YSLEER. The trim removed 6 bases at V and 4 bases at J, leaving 3 bases unmatched. This CDR3 contains 15 residues. The CDR3 spells CASSSLAGGTGELFL. The CDR3 bases are TGCGCCAGCAGTTCACTAGCGGGGGGCACCGGGGAGCTGTTTTTA.

This clonotype was seen at least ten times. This chain connects TRBV9 to TRBJ2-3; D ambiguous. The CDR3 sequence is 14 residues long. Trimming cost V 0 bases and J 2 bases, with 7 bases left between them. CDR1 and CDR2 from the germline V gene are SGDLS and YYNGEE. CDR3 in amino acids: CASSVGGSTDTQYF. The CDR3 nucleotides are TGTGCCAGCAGCGTAGGAGGTTCCACAGATACGCAGTATTTT.